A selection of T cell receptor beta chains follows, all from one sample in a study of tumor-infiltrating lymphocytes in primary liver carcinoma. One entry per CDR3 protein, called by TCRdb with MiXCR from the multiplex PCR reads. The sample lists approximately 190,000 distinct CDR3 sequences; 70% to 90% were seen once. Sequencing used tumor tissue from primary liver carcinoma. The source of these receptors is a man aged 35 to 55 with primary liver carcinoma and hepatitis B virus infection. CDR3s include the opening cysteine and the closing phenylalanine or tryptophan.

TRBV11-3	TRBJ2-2	CASSLSPMGDAKLFF
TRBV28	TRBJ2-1	CASSTYSEQFF
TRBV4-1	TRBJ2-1	CASPRRVAGGRSEKFF
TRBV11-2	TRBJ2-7	CAKSLEASGSWVEQYF
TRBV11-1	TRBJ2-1	CASSPRVTDSYNEQFF
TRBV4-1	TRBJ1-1	CASSQVWDATEAFF
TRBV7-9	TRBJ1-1	CVTSLRDSDTEAFF
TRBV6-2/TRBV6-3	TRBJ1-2	CASIQTGADYTF
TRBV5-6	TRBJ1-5	CASSLMDQLQHF
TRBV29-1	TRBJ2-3	CSLSGIGASYTQYF
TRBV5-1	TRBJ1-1	CASNLGPRRGGNTEAFF
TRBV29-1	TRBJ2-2	CSMPEGSGELFF
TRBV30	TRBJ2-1	CAWREEASDPYNEQLF
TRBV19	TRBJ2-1	CASSPLTSPSSYNKQFF
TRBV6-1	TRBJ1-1	CASSQSICTEAFF
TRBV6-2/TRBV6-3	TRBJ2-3	CASTSRLAGTSASTDTQYF
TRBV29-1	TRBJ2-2	CSVMSNTGKLFF
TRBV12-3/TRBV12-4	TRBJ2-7	CASSGGVERYF
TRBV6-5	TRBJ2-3	CASNPGLAGKDRLYF
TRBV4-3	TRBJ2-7	CASSQELTGRISHEQYF
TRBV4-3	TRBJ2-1	CAGNQDPYSEYNEQLF
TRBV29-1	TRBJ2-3	CSVSGTRGRGDTQYF
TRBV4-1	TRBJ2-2	CASSPQTGVLNAGELFF
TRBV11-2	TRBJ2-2	CASSPSSGANAGELFF
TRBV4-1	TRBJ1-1	CASRSTCIGVVIDEAFF
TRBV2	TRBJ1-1	CAGNRDPNTEAFF
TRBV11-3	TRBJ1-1	CANSLAVDTEAVF
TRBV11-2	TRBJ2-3	CASSPWADTQYF
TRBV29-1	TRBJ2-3	CRVVGGWTDTHYF
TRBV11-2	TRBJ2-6	CAGSMGGDRGISLSGSNVLSF
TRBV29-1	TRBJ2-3	CSVQRGTPTDTQYF
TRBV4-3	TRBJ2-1	CASSQDLAGSSYNEQFF
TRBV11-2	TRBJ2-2	CAISKSGTPEELFF
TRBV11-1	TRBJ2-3	CASSSGESSIGARTDMQYF
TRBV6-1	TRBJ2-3	CVSSDWADTQYF